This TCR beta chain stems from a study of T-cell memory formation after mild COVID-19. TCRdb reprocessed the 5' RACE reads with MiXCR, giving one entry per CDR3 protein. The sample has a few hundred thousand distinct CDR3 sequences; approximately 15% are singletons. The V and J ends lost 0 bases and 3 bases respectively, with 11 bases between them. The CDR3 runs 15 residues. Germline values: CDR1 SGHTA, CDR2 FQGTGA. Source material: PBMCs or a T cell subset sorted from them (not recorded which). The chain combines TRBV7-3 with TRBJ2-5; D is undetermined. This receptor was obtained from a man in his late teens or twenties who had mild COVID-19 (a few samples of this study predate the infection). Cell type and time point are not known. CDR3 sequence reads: CASSLTIGIEETQYF. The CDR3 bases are TGTGCCAGCAGCTTAACCATTGGGATAGAAGAGACCCAGTACTTC. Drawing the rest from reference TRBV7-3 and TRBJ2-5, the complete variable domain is GAGVSQTPSNKVTEKGKYVELRCDPISGHTALYWYRQSLGQGPEFLIYFQGTGAADDSGLPNDRFFAVRPEGSVSTLKIQRTERGDSAVYLCASSLTIGIEETQYFGPGTRLLVL.